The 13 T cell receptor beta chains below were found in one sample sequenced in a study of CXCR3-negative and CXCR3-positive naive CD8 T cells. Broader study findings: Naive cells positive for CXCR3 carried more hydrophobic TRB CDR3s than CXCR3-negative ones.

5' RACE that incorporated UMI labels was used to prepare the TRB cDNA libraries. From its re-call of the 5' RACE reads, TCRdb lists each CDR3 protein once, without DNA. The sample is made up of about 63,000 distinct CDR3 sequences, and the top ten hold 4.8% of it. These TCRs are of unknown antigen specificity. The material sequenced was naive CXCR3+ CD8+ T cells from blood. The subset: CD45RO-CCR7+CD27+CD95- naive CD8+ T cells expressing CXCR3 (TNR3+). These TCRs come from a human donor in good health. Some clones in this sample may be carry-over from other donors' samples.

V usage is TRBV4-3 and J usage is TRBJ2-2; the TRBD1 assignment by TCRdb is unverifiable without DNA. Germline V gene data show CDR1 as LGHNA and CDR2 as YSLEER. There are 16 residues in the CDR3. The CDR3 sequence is CASSQRVPQEPGELFF.

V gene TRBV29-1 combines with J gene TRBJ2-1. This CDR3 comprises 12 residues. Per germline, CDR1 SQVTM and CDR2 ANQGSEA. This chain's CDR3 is CSVSGISNEQFF.

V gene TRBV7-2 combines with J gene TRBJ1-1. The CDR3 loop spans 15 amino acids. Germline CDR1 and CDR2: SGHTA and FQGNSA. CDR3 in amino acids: CASSLAGTANTEAFF.

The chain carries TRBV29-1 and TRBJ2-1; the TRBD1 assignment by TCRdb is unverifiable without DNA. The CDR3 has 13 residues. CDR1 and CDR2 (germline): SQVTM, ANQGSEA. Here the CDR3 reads CSPGWGIGNEQFF.

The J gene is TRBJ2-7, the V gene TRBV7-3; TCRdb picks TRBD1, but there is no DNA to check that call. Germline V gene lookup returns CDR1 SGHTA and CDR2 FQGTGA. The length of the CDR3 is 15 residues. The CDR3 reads CASSRTGDSSYEQYF.

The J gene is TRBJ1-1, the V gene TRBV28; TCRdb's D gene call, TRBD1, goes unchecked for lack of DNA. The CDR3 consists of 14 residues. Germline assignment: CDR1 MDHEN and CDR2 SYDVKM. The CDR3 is CASSFRGLVTEAFF. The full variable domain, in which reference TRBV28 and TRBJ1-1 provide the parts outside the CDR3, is DVKVTQSSRYLVKRTGEKVFLECVQDMDHENMFWYRQDPGLGLRLIYFSYDVKMKEKGDIPEGYSVSREKKERFSLILESASTNQTSMYLCASSFRGLVTEAFFGQGTRLTVV.

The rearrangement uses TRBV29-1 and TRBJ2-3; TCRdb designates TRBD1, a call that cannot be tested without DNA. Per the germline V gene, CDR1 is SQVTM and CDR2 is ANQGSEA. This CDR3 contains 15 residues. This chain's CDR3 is CSVLDPLGHTDTQYF.

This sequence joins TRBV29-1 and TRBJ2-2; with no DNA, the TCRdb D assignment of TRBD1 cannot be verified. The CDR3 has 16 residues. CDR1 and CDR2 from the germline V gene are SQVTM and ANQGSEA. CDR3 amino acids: CSVALRGAENTGELFF.

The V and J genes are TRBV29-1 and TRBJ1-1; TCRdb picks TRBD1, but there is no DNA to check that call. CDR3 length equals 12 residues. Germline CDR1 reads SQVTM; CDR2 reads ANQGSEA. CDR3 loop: CSVVGDGQEAFF.

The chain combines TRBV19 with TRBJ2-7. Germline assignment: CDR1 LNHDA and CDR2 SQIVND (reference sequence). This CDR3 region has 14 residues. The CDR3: CASSKETKTYEQYF.

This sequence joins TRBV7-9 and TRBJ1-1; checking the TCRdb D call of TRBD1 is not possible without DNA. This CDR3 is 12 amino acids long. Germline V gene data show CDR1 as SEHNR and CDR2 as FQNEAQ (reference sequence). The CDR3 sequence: CASRTGTYEAFF.

CDR3 protein: CSARDLWGEGAEAFF. V usage is TRBV20-1 and J usage is TRBJ1-1; with no DNA, the TCRdb D assignment of TRBD1 cannot be verified. The length of the CDR3 is 15 residues. The germline V gene has CDR1 DFQATT and CDR2 SNEGSKA (reference sequence).

The CDR3 region is CSARDRITTGSYEQYF. This chain joins TRBV20-1 and TRBJ2-7; TCRdb's D gene call, TRBD1, goes unchecked for lack of DNA. The CDR3 contains 16 residues. The germline V gene has CDR1 DFQATT and CDR2 SNEGSKA (reference sequence).